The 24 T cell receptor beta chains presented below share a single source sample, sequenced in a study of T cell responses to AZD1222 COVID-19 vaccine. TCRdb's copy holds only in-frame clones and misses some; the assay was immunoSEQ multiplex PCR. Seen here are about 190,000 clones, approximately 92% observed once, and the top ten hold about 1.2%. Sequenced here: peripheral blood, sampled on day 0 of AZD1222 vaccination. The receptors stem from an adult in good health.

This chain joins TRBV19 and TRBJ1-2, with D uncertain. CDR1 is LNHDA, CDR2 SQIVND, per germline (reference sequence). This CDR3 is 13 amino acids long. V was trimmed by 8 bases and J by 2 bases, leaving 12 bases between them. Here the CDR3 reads CASYQPENYGYTF. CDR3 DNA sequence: TGTGCCAGTTACCAACCAGAAAACTATGGCTACACCTTC.

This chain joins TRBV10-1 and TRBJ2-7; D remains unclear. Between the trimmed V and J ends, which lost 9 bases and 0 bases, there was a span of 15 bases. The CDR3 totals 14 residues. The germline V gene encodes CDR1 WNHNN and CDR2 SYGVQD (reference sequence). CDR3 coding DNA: TGCGCCAGACCCTGTGGGCGGCACTCCTACGAGCAGTACTTC. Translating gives CARPCGRHSYEQYF.

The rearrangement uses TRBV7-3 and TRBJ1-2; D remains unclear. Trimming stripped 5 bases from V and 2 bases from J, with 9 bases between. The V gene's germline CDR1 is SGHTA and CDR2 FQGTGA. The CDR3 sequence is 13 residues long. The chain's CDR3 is CASSQVRNYGYTF. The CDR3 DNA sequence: TGTGCCAGCAGCCAAGTCAGGAACTATGGCTACACCTTC.

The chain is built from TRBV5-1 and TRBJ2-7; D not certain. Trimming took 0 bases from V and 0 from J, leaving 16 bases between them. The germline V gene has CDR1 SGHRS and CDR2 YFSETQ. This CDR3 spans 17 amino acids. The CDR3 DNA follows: TGCGCCAGCAGCTTGGCAACTTCCAGGAAAGCCTCCTACGAGCAGTACTTC. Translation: CASSLATSRKASYEQYF.

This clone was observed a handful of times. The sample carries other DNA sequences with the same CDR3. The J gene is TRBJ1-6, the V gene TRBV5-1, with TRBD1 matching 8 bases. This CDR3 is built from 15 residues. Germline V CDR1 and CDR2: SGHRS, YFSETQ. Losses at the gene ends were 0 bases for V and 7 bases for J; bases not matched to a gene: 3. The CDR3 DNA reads TGCGCCAGCAGCTTGGCAGGGGGCAGGAATTCACCCCTCCACTTT. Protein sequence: CASSLAGGRNSPLHF.

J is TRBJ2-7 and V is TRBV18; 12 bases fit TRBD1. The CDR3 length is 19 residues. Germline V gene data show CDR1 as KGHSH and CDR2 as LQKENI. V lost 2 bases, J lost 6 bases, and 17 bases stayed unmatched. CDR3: CASSPNNVIAGTGGSEQYF. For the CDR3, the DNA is TGTGCCAGCTCACCAAACAACGTAATCGCCGGGACAGGGGGCTCCGAGCAGTACTTC. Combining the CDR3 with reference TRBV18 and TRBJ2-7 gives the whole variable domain NAGVMQNPRHLVRRRGQEARLRCSPMKGHSHVYWYRQLPEEGLKFMVYLQKENIIDESGMPKERFSAEFPKEGPSILRIQQVVRGDSAAYFCASSPNNVIAGTGGSEQYFGPGTRLTVT.

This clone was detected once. CDR3 amino acids: CASSEGLAPEAFF. CDR3 sequence (DNA): TGCGCCAGCAGTGAGGGACTCGCTCCTGAAGCTTTCTTT. This chain links TRBV10-1 with TRBJ1-1; no definite D call. The CDR3 sequence is 13 residues long. The germline V gene encodes CDR1 WNHNN and CDR2 SYGVQD (reference sequence). The V and J ends lost 2 bases and 6 bases respectively, with 10 bases between them.

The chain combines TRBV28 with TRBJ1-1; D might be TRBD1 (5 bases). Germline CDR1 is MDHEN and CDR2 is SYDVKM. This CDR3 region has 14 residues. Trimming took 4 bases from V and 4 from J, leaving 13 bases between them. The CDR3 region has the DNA TGTGCCAGCAGTTCTCACCAGGGAGGCACTGAAGCTTTCTTT. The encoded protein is CASSSHQGGTEAFF.

The CDR3 DNA reads TGTGCCAGTAGTACTCTCGACAGGGGGCTAATTGAAGCTTTCTTT. Amino acids: CASSTLDRGLIEAFF. The chain carries TRBV19 and TRBJ1-1; 10 nucleotides align to TRBD1. This CDR3 is 15 amino acids long. CDR1 is LNHDA and CDR2 is SQIVND in the germline V gene (reference sequence). Trimming cost V 4 bases and J 7 bases; bases outside gene matches: 9.

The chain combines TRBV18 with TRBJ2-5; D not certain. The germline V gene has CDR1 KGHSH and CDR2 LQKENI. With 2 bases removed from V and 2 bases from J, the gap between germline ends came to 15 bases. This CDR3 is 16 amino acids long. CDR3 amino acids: CASSPYISVEQETQYF. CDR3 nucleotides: TGTGCCAGCTCACCATATATAAGCGTCGAGCAAGAGACCCAGTACTTC.

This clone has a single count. CDR3 in amino acids: CASSWGTGVGAFF. The CDR3, as DNA: TGTGCCAGCAGTTGGGGGACAGGGGTTGGAGCTTTCTTT. J is TRBJ1-1 and V is TRBV28; 10 bases fit TRBD1. The CDR3 length is 13 residues. CDR1 is MDHEN and CDR2 is SYDVKM in the germline V gene. Trimming cost V 4 bases and J 10 bases; bases outside gene matches: 6. Drawing the rest from reference TRBV28 and TRBJ1-1, the complete variable domain is DVKVTQSSRYLVKRTGEKVFLECVQDMDHENMFWYRQDPGLGLRLIYFSYDVKMKEKGDIPEGYSVSREKKERFSLILESASTNQTSMYLCASSWGTGVGAFFGQGTRLTVV.

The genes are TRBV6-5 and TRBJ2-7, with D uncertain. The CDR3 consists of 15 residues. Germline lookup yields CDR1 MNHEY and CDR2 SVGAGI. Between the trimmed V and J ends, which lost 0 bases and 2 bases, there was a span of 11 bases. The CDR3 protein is CASSYSENKPYEQYF. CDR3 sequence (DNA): TGTGCCAGCAGTTACTCGGAAAACAAACCCTACGAGCAGTACTTC.

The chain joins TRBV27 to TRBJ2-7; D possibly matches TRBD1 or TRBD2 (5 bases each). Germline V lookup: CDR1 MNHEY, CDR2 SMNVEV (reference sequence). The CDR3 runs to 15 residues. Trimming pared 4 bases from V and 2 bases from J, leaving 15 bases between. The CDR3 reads CASSSHRGRTYEQYF. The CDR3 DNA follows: TGTGCCAGCAGTTCGCATCGGGGCCGCACCTACGAGCAGTACTTC.

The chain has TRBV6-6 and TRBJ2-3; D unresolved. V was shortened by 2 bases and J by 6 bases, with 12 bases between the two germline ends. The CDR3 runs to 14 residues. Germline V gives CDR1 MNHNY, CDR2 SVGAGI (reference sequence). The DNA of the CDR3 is TGTGCCAGCAGTTACCCTCAGAAAGCGGATACGCAGTATTTT. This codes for CASSYPQKADTQYF.

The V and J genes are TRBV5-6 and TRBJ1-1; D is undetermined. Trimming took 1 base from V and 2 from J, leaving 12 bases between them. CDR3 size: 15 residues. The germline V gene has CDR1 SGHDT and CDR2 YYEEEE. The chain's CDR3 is CASSLLGQANTEAFF. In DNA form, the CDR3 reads TGTGCCAGCAGCTTGTTGGGTCAGGCCAACACTGAAGCTTTCTTT.

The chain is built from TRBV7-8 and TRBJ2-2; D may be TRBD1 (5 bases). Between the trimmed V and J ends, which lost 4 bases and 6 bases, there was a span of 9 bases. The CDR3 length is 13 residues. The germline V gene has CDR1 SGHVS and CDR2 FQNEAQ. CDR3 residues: CASSSRVAGELFF. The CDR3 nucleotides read TGTGCCAGCAGCTCCAGGGTGGCCGGGGAGCTGTTTTTT.

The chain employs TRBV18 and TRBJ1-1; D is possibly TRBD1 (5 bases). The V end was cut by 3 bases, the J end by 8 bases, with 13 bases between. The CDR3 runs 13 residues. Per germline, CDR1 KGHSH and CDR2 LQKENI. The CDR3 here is CASSPLGGEEAFF. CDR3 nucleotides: TGTGCCAGCTCACCCCTCGGGGGGGAGGAAGCTTTCTTT.

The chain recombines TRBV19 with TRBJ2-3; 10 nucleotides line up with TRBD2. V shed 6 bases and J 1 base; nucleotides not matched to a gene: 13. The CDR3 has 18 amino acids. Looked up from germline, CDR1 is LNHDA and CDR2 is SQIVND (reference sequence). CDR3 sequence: CASRSSGGTSLGTDTQYF. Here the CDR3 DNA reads TGTGCCAGTAGGTCTAGCGGGGGCACCAGCTTGGGCACAGATACGCAGTATTTT.

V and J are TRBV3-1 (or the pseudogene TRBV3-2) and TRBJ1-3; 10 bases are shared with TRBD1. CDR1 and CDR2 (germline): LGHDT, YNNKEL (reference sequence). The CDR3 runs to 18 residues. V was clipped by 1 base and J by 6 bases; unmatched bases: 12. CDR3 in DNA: TGTGCCAGCAGCCAAGTGATTGGACAGGGGGTTATTTCAAACACCATATATTTT. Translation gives CASSQVIGQGVISNTIYF.

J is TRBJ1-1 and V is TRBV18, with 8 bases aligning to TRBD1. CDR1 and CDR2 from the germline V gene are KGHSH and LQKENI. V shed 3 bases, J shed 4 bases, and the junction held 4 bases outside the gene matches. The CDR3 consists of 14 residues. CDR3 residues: CASSPGQGITEAFF. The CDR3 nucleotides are TGTGCCAGCTCACCTGGACAGGGTATCACTGAAGCTTTCTTT.

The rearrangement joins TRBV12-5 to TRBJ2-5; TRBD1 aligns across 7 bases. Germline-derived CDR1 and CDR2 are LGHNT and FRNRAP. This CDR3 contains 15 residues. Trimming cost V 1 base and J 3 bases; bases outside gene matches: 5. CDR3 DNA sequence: TGTGCTAGTGGTTTGGCCCGACAGGGAAAAGAGACCCAGTACTTC. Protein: CASGLARQGKETQYF.

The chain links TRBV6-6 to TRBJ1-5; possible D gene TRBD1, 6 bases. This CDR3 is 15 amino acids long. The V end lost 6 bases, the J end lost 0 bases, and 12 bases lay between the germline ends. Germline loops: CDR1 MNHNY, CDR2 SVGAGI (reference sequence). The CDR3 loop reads CASSSTGNSNQPQHF. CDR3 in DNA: TGTGCCAGCAGCTCTACAGGGAATAGCAATCAGCCCCAGCATTTT.

The CDR3 DNA follows: TGTGCCAGCAGTGACCCTCCAGGGGGTCTTATGGACACTGAAGCTTTCTTT. Amino acid sequence: CASSDPPGGLMDTEAFF. This chain connects TRBV6-1 to TRBJ1-1; the match to TRBD1 covers 7 bases. V was pared by 3 bases and J by 3 bases, with 13 bases of the junction left unmatched. This CDR3 has 17 amino acids. In germline, CDR1 is MNHNS, CDR2 SASEGT.

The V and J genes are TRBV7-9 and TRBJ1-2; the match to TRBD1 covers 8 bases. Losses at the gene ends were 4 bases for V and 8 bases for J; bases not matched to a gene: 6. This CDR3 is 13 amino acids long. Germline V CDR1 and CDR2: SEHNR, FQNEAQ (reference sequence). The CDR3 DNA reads TGTGCCAGCAGCTCTCAGGGGGCGAGGGGCTACACCTTC. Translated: CASSSQGARGYTF.